Listed here are 9 T cell receptor beta chains from one sample, sequenced in a study of T cell repertoires in cytomegalovirus infection. MiXCR was run by TCRdb on the reads, yielding one entry per CDR3 protein. In the table there are roughly 230,000 distinct CDR3 sequences, over 15% of which are singletons. The specimen was CD8+ T cells from PBMCs. The receptor set was obtained from a human donor in good health (CMV status not recorded). Some clones in this sample may be carry-over from other donors' samples.

V usage is TRBV27 and J usage is TRBJ1-1, with 9 bases aligning to TRBD1. The germline V gene encodes CDR1 MNHEY and CDR2 SMNVEV (reference sequence). This CDR3 has 15 residues. V lost 3 bases, J lost 0 bases, and 2 bases stayed unmatched. Here the CDR3 reads CASSLTGGMNTEAFF. For the CDR3, the DNA is TGTGCCAGCAGTTTGACAGGGGGAATGAACACTGAAGCTTTCTTT.

This clonotype has at least ten counts. The rearrangement uses TRBV7-9 and TRBJ1-1; no firm D call. V was clipped by 5 bases and J by 6 bases, with 13 bases between them. The CDR3 has 13 amino acids. The germline V gene has CDR1 SEHNR and CDR2 FQNEAQ (reference sequence). CDR3 protein: CASSPAATPEAFF. The CDR3 DNA follows: TGTGCCAGCAGCCCCGCTGCGACCCCTGAAGCTTTCTTT.

The chain links TRBV28 to TRBJ2-7; no firm D call. The V and J ends lost 6 bases and 4 bases respectively, with 13 bases between them. Germline CDR1 is MDHEN and CDR2 is SYDVKM. The CDR3 length is 13 residues. In DNA form, the CDR3 reads TGTGCCAGCAGATTAGGATGGAGTTACGAGCAGTACTTC. The encoded protein is CASRLGWSYEQYF.

In this sample, this clonotype turned up a few times. The V gene is TRBV28, the J gene TRBJ2-5; D not resolved. V lost 7 bases to trimming and J lost 10 bases, with 16 bases between them. The germline V gene encodes CDR1 MDHEN and CDR2 SYDVKM. The CDR3 extends over 12 amino acids. This CDR3 is CASTTAPGFQYF. The CDR3 DNA reads TGTGCCAGCACCACCGCCCCCGGCTTCCAGTACTTC.

In DNA form, the CDR3 reads TGTGCCAGCAGTGAAGCGATAACACGGACAGCCGACTATGGCTACACCTTC. Translated, it gives CASSEAITRTADYGYTF. This chain uses TRBV6-1 with TRBJ1-2, with D perhaps TRBD1 (6 bases). The germline V gene has CDR1 MNHNS and CDR2 SASEGT. Trimming took 0 bases from V and 3 from J, leaving 17 bases between them. The CDR3 is 17 residues long.

The rearrangement joins TRBV7-3 to TRBJ2-1; D might be TRBD1 or TRBD2, each matching 7 bases. Germline CDR1 reads SGHTA; CDR2 reads FQGTGA. V lost 1 base to trimming and J lost 6 bases, with 22 bases between them. The CDR3 extends over 18 amino acids. The CDR3 spells CASSLKQWGGTASNEQFF. The DNA for the CDR3 is TGTGCCAGCAGCTTAAAGCAGTGGGGGGGGACAGCATCCAATGAGCAGTTCTTC. The variable domain in full, with the rest retrieved from reference TRBV7-3 and TRBJ2-1, is GAGVSQTPSNKVTEKGKYVELRCDPISGHTALYWYRQSLGQGPEFLIYFQGTGAADDSGLPNDRFFAVRPEGSVSTLKIQRTERGDSAVYLCASSLKQWGGTASNEQFFGPGTRLTVL.

The chain couples TRBV24-1 to TRBJ2-7; possibly TRBD2 for D (6 bases). Trimming removed 4 bases from V and 3 bases from J, with 6 bases in between. The CDR3 sequence is 12 residues long. Germline CDR1 and CDR2: KGHDR and SFDVKD. CDR3 residues: CATSDGSYEQYF. CDR3 nucleotides: TGTGCCACCAGTGACGGGAGCTACGAGCAGTACTTC.

To note about this clonotype: It may be a read error: a sequence one base away is much more abundant. This rearrangement joins TRBV12-3 or TRBV12-4 to TRBJ1-1; no firm D call. Trimming took 3 bases from V and 1 from J, leaving 6 bases between them. The CDR3 extends over 13 amino acids. The CDR3 spells CASSFTWNTEAFF. CDR3 in DNA: TGTGCCAGCAGTTTTACCTGGAACACTGAAGCTTTCTTT.

The chain carries TRBV29-1 and TRBJ2-1; TRBD2 agrees at 15 bases. J gave up 1 base and V 8 bases, and 12 bases lay outside the gene matches. Germline V lookup: CDR1 SQVTM, CDR2 ANQGSEA. This CDR3 has 18 amino acids. The CDR3 here is CSTTGLAGGGSSYNEQFF. CDR3 in DNA: TGCAGCACAACGGGACTAGCGGGGGGAGGGTCGTCCTACAATGAGCAGTTCTTC.